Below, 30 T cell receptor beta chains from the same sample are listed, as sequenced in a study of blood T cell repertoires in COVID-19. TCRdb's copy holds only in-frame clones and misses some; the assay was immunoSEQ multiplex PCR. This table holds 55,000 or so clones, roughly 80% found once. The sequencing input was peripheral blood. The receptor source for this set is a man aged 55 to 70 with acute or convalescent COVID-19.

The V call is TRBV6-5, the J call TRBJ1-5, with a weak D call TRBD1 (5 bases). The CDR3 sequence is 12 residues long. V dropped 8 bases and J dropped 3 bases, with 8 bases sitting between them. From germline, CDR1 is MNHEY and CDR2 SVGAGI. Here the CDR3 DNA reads TGTGCCAGCTGGGGGGACAATCAGCCCCAGCATTTT. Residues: CASWGDNQPQHF.

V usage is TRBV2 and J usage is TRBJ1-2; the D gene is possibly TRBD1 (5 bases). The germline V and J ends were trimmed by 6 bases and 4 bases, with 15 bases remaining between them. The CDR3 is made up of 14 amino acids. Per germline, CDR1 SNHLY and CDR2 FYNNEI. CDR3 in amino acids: CASRLQDSVYGYTF. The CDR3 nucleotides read TGTGCCAGCAGGTTACAGGATAGTGTCTATGGCTACACCTTC.

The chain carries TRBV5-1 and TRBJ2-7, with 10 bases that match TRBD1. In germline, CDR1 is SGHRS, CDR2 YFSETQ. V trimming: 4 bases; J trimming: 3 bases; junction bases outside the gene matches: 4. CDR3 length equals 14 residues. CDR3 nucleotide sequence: TGCGCCAGCAGCCCGACAGGGGGCAGCTACGAGCAGTACTTC. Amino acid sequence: CASSPTGGSYEQYF. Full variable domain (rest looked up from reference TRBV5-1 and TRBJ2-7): KAGVTQTPRYLIKTRGQQVTLSCSPISGHRSVSWYQQTPGQGLQFLFEYFSETQRNKGNFPGRFSGRQFSNSRSEMNVSTLELGDSALYLCASSPTGGSYEQYFGPGTRLTVT.

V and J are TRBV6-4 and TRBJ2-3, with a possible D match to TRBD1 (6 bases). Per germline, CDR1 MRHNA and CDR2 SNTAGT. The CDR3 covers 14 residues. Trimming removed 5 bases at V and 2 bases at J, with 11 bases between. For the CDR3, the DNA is TGTGCCAGCAGTTCGGACAGCAACACAGATACGCAGTATTTT. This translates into CASSSDSNTDTQYF.

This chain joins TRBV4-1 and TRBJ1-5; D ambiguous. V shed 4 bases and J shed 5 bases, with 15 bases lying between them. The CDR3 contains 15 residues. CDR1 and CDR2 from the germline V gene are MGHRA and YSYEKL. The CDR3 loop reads CASSPGLNLDQPQHF. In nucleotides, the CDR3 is TGCGCCAGCAGCCCGGGGTTGAATCTGGATCAGCCCCAGCATTTT.

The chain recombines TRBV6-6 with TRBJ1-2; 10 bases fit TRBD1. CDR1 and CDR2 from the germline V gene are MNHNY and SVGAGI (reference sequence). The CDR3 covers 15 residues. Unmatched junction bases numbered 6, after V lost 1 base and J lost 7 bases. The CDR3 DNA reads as TGTGCCAGCAGTTACTATGGGACAGGGGAGGGTGGCTACACCTTC. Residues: CASSYYGTGEGGYTF.

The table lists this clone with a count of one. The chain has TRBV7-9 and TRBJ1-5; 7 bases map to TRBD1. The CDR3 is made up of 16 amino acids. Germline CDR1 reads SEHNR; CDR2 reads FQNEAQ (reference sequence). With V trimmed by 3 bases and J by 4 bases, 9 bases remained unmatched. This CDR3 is CASSLGQPIANQPQHF. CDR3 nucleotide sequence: TGTGCCAGCAGCTTGGGACAGCCTATAGCAAATCAGCCCCAGCATTTT.

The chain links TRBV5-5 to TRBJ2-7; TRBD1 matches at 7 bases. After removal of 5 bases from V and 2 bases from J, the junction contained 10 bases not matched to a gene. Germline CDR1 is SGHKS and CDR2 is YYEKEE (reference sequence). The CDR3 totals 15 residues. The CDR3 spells CASSRGQGDAYEQYF. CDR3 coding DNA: TGTGCCAGCAGTAGAGGGCAGGGGGATGCCTACGAGCAGTACTTC.

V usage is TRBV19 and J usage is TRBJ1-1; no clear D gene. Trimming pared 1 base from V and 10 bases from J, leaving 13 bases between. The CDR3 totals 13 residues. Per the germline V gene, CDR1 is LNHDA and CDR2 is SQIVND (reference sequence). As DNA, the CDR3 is TGTGCCAGTAGTATAGGGACTGTCCCGGCAGCTTTCTTT. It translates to CASSIGTVPAAFF. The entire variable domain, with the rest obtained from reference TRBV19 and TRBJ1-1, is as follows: DGGITQSPKYLFRKEGQNVTLSCEQNLNHDAMYWYRQDPGQGLRLIYYSQIVNDFQKGDIAEGYSVSREKKESFPLTVTSAQKNPTAFYLCASSIGTVPAAFFGQGTRLTVV.

As DNA, the CDR3 is TGTGCCAGCTCACAGGGGACAGATTCTGGAAACACCATATATTTT. It is translated as CASSQGTDSGNTIYF. The chain couples TRBV18 to TRBJ1-3; 7 nucleotides agree with TRBD1. V was pared by 4 bases and J by 1 base, with 4 bases of the junction left unmatched. This CDR3 is 15 amino acids long. Germline values: CDR1 KGHSH, CDR2 LQKENI. Drawing the rest from reference TRBV18 and TRBJ1-3, the complete variable domain is NAGVMQNPRHLVRRRGQEARLRCSPMKGHSHVYWYRQLPEEGLKFMVYLQKENIIDESGMPKERFSAEFPKEGPSILRIQQVVRGDSAAYFCASSQGTDSGNTIYFGEGSWLTVV.

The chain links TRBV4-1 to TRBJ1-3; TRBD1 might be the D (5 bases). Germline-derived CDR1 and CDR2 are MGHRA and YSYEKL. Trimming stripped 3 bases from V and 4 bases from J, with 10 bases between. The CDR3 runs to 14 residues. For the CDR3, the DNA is TGCGCCAGCAGCCAGGCAGGGAGGGGAAACACCATATATTTT. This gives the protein CASSQAGRGNTIYF.

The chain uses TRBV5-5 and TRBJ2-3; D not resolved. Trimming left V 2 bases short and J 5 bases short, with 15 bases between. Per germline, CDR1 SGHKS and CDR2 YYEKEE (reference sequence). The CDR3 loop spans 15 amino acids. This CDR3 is CASSLQLMAQDTQYF. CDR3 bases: TGTGCCAGCAGCTTACAGTTGATGGCCCAAGATACGCAGTATTTT. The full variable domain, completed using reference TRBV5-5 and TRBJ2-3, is DAGVTQSPTHLIKTRGQQVTLRCSPISGHKSVSWYQQVLGQGPQFIFQYYEKEERGRGNFPDRFSARQFPNYSSELNVNALLLGDSALYLCASSLQLMAQDTQYFGPGTRLTVL.

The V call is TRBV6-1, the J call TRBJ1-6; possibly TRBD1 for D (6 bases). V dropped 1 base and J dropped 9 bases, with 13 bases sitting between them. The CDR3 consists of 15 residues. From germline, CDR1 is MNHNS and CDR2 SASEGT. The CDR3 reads CASSEGGQAGSPLHF. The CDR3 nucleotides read TGTGCCAGCAGTGAAGGGGGGCAGGCCGGTTCACCCCTCCACTTT.

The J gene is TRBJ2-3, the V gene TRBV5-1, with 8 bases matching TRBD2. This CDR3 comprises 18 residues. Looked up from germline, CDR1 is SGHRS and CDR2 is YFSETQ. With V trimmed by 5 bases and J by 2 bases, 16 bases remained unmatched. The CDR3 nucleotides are TGCGCCAGCAGTCCTGCGCAGGGGTCGCGGGGGGACACAGATACGCAGTATTTT. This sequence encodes CASSPAQGSRGDTDTQYF.

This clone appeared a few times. The CDR3: CASTGGGVGNEQFF. DNA of the CDR3: TGTGCCAGCACCGGTGGGGGGGTGGGAAATGAGCAGTTCTTC. The rearrangement uses TRBV2 and TRBJ2-1; 7 nucleotides align to TRBD2. The ends lost 7 bases at V and 7 bases at J; junction bases unmatched: 10. The length of the CDR3 is 14 residues. CDR1 is SNHLY and CDR2 is FYNNEI in the germline V gene. The full variable domain, its missing parts supplied by reference TRBV2 and TRBJ2-1, is EPEVTQTPSHQVTQMGQEVILRCVPISNHLYFYWYRQILGQKVEFLVSFYNNEISEKSEIFDDQFSVERPDGSNFTLKIRSTKLEDSAMYFCASTGGGVGNEQFFGPGTRLTVL.

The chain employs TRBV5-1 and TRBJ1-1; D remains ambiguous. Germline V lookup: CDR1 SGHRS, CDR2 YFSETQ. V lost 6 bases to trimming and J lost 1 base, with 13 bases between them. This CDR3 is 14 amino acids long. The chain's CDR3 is CASKVGTANTEAFF. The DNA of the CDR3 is TGCGCCAGCAAGGTTGGAACAGCGAACACTGAAGCTTTCTTT. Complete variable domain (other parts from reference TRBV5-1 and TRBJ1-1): KAGVTQTPRYLIKTRGQQVTLSCSPISGHRSVSWYQQTPGQGLQFLFEYFSETQRNKGNFPGRFSGRQFSNSRSEMNVSTLELGDSALYLCASKVGTANTEAFFGQGTRLTVV.

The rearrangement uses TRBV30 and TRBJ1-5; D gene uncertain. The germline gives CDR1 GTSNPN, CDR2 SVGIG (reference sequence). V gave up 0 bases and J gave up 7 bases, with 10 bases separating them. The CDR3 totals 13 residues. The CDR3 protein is CAWSVGTTQPQHF. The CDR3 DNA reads TGTGCCTGGAGTGTGGGCACCACCCAGCCCCAGCATTTT.

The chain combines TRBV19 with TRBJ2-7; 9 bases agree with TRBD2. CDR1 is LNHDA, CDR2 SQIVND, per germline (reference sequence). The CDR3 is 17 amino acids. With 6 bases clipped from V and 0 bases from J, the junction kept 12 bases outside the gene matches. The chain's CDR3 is CASSPIAGAWYSYEQYF. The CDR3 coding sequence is TGTGCCAGTAGCCCTATAGCGGGGGCCTGGTACTCCTACGAGCAGTACTTC.

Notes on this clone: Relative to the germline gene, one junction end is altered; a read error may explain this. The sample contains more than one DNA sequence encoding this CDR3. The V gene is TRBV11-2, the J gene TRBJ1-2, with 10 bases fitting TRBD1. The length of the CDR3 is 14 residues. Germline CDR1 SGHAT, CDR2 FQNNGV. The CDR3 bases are TGTGCCAGTAGCTTGGACAGGGGGACCCATGGCTACACCTTC. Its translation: CASSLDRGTHGYTF.

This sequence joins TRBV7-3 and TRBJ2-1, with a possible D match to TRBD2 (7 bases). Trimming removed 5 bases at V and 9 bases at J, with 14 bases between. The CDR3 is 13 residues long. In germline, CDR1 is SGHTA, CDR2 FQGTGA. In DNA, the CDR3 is TGTGCCAGCAGCCCATCTAGGGGGGGTGAGCAGTTCTTC. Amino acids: CASSPSRGGEQFF. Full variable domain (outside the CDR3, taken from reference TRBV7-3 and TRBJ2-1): GAGVSQTPSNKVTEKGKYVELRCDPISGHTALYWYRQSLGQGPEFLIYFQGTGAADDSGLPNDRFFAVRPEGSVSTLKIQRTERGDSAVYLCASSPSRGGEQFFGPGTRLTVL.

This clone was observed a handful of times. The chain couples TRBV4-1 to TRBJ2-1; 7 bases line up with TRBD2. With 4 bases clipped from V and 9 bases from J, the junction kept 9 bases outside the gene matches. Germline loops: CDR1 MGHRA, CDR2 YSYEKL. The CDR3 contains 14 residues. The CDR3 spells CASSRTEGLSEQFF. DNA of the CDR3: TGCGCCAGCAGCCGCACAGAGGGACTATCTGAGCAGTTCTTC.

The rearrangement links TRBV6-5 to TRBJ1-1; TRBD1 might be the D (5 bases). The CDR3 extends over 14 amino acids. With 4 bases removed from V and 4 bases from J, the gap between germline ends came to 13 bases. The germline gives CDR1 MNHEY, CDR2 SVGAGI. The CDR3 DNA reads TGTGCCAGCAGTTCCACTCGGGGGGGCACTGAAGCTTTCTTT. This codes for CASSSTRGGTEAFF.

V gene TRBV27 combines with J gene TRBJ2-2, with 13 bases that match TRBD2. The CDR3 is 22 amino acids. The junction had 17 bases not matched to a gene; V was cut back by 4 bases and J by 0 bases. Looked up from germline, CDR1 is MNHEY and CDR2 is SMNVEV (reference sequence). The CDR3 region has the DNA TGTGCCAGCAGTTACCACGGACCCCCACTAGCGGGGGGGCCCGCGAACACCGGGGAGCTGTTTTTT. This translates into CASSYHGPPLAGGPANTGELFF.

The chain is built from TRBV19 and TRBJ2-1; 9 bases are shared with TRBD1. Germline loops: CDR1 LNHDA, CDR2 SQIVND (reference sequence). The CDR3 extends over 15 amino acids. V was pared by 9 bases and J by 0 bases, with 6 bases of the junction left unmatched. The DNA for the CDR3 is TGTGCCAGCAGGGACAGGGTAAACTCCTACAATGAGCAGTTCTTC. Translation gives CASRDRVNSYNEQFF.

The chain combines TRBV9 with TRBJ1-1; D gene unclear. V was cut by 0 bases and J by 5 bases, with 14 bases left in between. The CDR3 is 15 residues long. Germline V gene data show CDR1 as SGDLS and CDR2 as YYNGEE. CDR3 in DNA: TGTGCCAGCAGCGTAGGGGTAACGGGGAGGACTGAAGCTTTCTTT. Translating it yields CASSVGVTGRTEAFF. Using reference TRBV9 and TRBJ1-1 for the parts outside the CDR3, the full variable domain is DSGVTQTPKHLITATGQRVTLRCSPRSGDLSVYWYQQSLDQGLQFLIQYYNGEERAKGNILERFSAQQFPDLHSELNLSSLELGDSALYFCASSVGVTGRTEAFFGQGTRLTVV.

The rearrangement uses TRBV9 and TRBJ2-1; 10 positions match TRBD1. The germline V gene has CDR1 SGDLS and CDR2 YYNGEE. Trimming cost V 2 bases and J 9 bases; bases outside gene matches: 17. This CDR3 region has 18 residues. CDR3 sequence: CASSVSGDGDRGGGEQFF. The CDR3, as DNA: TGTGCCAGCAGCGTCTCTGGGGACGGGGACAGGGGAGGCGGTGAGCAGTTCTTC.

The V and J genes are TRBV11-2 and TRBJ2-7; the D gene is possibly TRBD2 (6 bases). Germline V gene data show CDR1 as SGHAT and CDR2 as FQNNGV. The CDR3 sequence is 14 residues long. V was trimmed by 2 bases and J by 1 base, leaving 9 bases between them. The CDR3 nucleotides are TGTGCCAGCAGCTTATTGGGACTTTCCTACGAGCAGTACTTC. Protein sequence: CASSLLGLSYEQYF.

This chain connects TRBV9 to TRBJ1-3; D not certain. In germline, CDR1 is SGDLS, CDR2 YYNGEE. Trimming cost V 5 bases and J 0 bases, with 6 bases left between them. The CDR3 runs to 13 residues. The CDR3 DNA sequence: TGTGCCAGCAGGTCCAGCTCTGGAAACACCATATATTTT. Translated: CASRSSSGNTIYF.

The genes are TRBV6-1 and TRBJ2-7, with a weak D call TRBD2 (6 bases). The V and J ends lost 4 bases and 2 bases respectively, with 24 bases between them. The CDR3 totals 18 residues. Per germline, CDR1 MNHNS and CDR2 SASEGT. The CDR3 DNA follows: TGTGCCAGCAGTGTCGACGCGGCCGGGACTTTTTACCCCTACGAGCAGTACTTC. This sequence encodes CASSVDAAGTFYPYEQYF.

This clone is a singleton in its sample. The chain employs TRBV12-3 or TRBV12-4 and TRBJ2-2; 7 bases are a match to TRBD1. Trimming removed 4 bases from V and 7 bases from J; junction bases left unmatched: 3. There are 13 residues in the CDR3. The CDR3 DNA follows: TGTGCCAGCAGTTCCTACAGGGGCGGGGAGCTGTTTTTT. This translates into CASSSYRGGELFF.